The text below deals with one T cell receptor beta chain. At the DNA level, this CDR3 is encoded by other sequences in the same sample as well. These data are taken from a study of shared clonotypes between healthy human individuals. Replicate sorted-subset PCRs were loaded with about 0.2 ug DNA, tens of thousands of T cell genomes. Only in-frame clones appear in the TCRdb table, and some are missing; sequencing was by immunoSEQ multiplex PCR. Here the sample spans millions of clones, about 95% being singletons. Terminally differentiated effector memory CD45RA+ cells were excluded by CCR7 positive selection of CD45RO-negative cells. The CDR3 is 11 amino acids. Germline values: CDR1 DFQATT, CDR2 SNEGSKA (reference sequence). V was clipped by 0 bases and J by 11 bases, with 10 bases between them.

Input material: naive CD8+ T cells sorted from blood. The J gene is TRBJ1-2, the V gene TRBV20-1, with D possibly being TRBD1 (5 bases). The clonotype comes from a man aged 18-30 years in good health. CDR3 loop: CSARDPGGYTF. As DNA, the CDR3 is TGCAGTGCTAGAGACCCCGGGGGGTACACCTTC.